The clone carrying this TCR beta chain has a count of ten or more. CDR3 size: 16 residues. Germline CDR1 MDHEN, CDR2 SYDVKM. V shed 4 bases and J 6 bases; nucleotides not matched to a gene: 13. Specified time point: persistent/refractory GD, antithyroid drugs over 5 years with positive TRAb. Isolated PBMC RNA provided the starting material for the TCR library. The source of the sample is a study of regulatory T cells in long-lasting Graves disease. Arm-PCR of CDR3 regions and iRepertoire HTBI primers were used to build TCR beta libraries. TCRdb re-analysed the multiplex PCR reads in MiXCR, keeping a single row per CDR3 protein. The sample comprises about 400,000 distinct CDR3 sequences, 20% of which are singletons, and less than 25% rests with the top ten.

This sequence joins TRBV28 and TRBJ2-7, with TRBD2 matching 9 bases. Specimen: peripheral blood mononuclear cells (PBMCs), collected when the disease was refractory, from a patient treated with antithyroid drugs. This receptor was identified in a female donor with Graves disease. The CDR3 sequence is CASSSYIGSSGIEQYF. The CDR3 DNA follows: TGTGCCAGCAGTTCCTATATAGGGTCTAGCGGGATCGAGCAGTACTTC.